This T cell receptor (beta chain) came from a study of regulatory T cells in long-lasting Graves disease. Regarding the study as a whole: Persistent disease favored TRBV28, TRBJ1-2 and TRBJ2-5. The study found lower TCR diversity in persistent Graves' patients than in newly diagnosed ones.

For this clonotype: Its antigen is as yet unknown.

The TCR beta library used iRepertoire HTBI primers with Arm-PCR amplification of CDR3. Using its own MiXCR run on the multiplex PCR reads, TCRdb lists one record per CDR3 protein. There are 500,000 to 700,000 distinct CDR3 sequences in the sample; approximately 15% occur only once, and more than 15% lies in the top ten. The CDR3 runs to 14 residues. Germline V gene sequence: CDR1 SEHNR, CDR2 FQNEAQ (reference sequence). The V end was cut by 2 bases, the J end by 5 bases, with 12 bases between. Sample time point: newly diagnosed GD, antithyroid drugs for less than 3 months. Researchers made the TCR library from RNA that was extracted from PBMCs. This same sample was also part of a study on T cells in Graves' hyperthyroidism and ophthalmopathy.

This chain joins TRBV7-9 and TRBJ2-5; D is ambiguous. The specimen was peripheral blood mononuclear cells (PBMCs), collected at new diagnosis, from a patient treated with antithyroid drugs. The TCR originated in a woman in her twenties or thirties with Graves disease. The CDR3 here is CASSLSQASETQYF. In DNA, the CDR3 is TGTGCCAGCAGCTTATCTCAGGCCTCGGAGACCCAGTACTTC.